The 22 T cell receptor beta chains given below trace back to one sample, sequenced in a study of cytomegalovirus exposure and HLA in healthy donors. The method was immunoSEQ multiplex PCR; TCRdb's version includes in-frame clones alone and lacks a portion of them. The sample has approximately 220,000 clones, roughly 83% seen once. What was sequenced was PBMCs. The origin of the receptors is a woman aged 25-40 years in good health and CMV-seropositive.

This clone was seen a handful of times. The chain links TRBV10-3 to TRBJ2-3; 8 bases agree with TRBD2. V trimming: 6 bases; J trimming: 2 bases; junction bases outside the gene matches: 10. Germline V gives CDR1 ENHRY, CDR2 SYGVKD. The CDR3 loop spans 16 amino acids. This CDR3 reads CAIRATTSGPTDTQYF. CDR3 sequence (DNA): TGTGCCATCAGGGCCACCACTAGCGGACCCACAGATACGCAGTATTTT.

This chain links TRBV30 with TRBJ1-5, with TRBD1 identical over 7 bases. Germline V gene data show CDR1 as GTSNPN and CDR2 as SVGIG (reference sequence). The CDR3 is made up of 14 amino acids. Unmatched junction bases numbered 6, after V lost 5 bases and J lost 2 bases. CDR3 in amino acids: CAWGRQGGNQPQHF. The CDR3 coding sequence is TGTGCCTGGGGCAGACAGGGTGGCAATCAGCCCCAGCATTTT.

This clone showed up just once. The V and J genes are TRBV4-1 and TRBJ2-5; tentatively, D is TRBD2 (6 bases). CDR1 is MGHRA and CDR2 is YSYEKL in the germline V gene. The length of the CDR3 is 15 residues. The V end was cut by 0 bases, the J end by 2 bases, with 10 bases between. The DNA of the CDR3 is TGCGCCAGCAGCCAAGAGGGACTTATACAAGAGACCCAGTACTTC. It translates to CASSQEGLIQETQYF.

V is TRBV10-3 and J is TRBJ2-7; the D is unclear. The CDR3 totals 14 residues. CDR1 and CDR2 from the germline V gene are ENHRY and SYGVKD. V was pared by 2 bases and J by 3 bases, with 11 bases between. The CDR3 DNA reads TGTGCCATCAGTGAGCGCCAGGACCTCTACGAGCAGTACTTC. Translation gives CAISERQDLYEQYF.

The CDR3 DNA reads as TGTGCCAGCAGCTTAGAGACAGGGGGACCGCATGGGGGGGCCCAGTACTTC. Translated, it gives CASSLETGGPHGGAQYF. The chain links TRBV7-2 to TRBJ2-5; 9 nucleotides agree with TRBD1. The CDR3 runs to 17 residues. Germline V gene data show CDR1 as SGHTA and CDR2 as FQGNSA. V lost 1 base and J lost 9; bases outside the gene matches: 15.

Here the CDR3 reads CASSPYPRDSNQPQHF. In DNA form, the CDR3 reads TGTGCCAGCAGTCCGTACCCGCGGGATAGCAATCAGCCCCAGCATTTT. The rearrangement uses TRBV27 and TRBJ1-5; D ambiguous. V was pared by 5 bases and J by 0 bases, with 14 bases between. CDR3 length: 16 amino acids. Germline CDR1 and CDR2: MNHEY and SMNVEV (reference sequence).

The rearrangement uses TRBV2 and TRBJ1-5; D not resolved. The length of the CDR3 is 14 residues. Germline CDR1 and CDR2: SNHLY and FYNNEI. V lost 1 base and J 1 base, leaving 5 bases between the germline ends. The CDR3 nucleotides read TGTGCCAGCAGTGAAGTACTGAGCAATCAGCCCCAGCATTTT. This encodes CASSEVLSNQPQHF.

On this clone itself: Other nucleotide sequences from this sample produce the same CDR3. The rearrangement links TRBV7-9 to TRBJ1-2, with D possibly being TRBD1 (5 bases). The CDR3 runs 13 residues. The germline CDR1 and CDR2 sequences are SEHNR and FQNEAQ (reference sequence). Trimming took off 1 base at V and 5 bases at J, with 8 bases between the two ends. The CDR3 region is CASSLGQLYGYTF. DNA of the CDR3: TGTGCCAGCAGCTTAGGACAGTTATATGGCTACACCTTC.

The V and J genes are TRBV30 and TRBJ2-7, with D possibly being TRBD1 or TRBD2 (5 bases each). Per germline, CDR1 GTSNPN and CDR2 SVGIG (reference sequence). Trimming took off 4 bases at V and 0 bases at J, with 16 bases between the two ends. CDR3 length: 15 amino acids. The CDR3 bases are TGTGCCTGGAAGGTACGGGGACGGGCCTCCTACGAGCAGTACTTC. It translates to CAWKVRGRASYEQYF. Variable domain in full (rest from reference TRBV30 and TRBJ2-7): SQTIHQWPATLVQPVGSPLSLECTVEGTSNPNLYWYRQAAGRGLQLLFYSVGIGQISSEVPQNLSASRPQDRQFILSSKKLLLSDSGFYLCAWKVRGRASYEQYFGPGTRLTVT.

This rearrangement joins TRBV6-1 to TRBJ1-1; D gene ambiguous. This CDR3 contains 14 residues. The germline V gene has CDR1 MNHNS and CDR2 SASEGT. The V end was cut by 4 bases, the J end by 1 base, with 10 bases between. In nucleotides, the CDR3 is TGTGCCAGCAGTGCAGGCTTCGGGAACACTGAAGCTTTCTTT. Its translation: CASSAGFGNTEAFF.

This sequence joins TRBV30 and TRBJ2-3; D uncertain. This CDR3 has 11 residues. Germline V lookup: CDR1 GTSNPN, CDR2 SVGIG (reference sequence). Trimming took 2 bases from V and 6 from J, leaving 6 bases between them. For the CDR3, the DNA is TGTGCCTGGAGTACGTCCGATACGCAGTATTTT. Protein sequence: CAWSTSDTQYF.

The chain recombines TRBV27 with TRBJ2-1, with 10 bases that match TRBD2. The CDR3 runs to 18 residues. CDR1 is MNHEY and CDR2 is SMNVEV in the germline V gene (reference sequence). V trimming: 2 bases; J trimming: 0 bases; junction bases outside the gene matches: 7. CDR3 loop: CASSLLAGETFSYNEQFF. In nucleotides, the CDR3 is TGTGCCAGCAGTTTACTAGCGGGAGAGACATTCTCCTACAATGAGCAGTTCTTC.

CDR3 sequence: CASSMVQGWETQYF. The CDR3, as DNA: TGTGCCAGCAGCATGGTTCAGGGCTGGGAGACCCAGTACTTC. V is TRBV9 and J is TRBJ2-5; a possible D gene is TRBD1 (5 bases). Trimming took off 4 bases at V and 5 bases at J, with 15 bases between the two ends. Germline V CDR1 and CDR2: SGDLS, YYNGEE. CDR3 length: 14 residues.

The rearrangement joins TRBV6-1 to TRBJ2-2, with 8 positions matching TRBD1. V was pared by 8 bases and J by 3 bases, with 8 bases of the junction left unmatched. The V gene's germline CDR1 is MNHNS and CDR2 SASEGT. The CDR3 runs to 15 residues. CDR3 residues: CASGDRPRDTGELFF. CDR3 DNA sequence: TGTGCCAGCGGGGACAGGCCTCGCGACACCGGGGAGCTGTTTTTT.

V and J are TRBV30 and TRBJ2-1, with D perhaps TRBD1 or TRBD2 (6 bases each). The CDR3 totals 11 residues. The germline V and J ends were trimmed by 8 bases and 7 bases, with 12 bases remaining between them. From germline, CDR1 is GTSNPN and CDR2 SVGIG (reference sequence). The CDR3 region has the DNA TGTGCCGGGGGCCGGGGGAATGAGCAGTTCTTC. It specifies CAGGRGNEQFF.

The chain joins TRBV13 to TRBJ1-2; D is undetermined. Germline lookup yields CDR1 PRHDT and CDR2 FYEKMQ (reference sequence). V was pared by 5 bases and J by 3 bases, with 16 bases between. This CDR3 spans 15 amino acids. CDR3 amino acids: CASSHPSEGDYGYTF. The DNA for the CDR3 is TGTGCCAGCAGCCACCCGAGCGAGGGTGACTATGGCTACACCTTC.

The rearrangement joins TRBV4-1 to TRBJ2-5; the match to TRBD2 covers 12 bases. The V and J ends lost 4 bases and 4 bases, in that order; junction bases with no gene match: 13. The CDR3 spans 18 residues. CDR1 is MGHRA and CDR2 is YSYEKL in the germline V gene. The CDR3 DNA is TGCGCCAGCAGCCCTGTACTAGCGGGAGGAGGTTCTGGAGAGACCCAGTACTTC. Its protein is CASSPVLAGGGSGETQYF.

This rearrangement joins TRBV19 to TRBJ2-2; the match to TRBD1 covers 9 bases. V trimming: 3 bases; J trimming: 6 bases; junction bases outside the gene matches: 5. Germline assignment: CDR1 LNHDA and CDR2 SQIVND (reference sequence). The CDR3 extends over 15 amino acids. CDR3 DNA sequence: TGTGCCAGTAGTATGACAGGGGGTATCGCCGGGGAGCTGTTTTTT. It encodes CASSMTGGIAGELFF.

The CDR3 bases are TGCGCCAGCAGCTTGGTTGTGACTAGCGGGCGCGGGGAGCTGTTTTTT. Translated: CASSLVVTSGRGELFF. This sequence joins TRBV5-1 and TRBJ2-2; TRBD2 matches at 10 bases. The J segment lost 7 bases and the V segment lost 0 bases, leaving 6 bases of the junction unmatched. Germline values: CDR1 SGHRS, CDR2 YFSETQ. There are 16 residues in the CDR3.

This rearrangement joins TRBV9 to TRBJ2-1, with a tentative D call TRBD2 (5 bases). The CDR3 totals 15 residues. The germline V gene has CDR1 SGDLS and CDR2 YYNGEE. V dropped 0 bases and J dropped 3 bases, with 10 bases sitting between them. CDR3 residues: CASSVGPGIYNEQFF. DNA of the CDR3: TGTGCCAGCAGCGTAGGCCCGGGAATCTACAATGAGCAGTTCTTC.

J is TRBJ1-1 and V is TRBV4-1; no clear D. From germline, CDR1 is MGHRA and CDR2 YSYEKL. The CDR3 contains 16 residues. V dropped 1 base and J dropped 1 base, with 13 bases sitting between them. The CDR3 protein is CASSQGRNKGNTEAFF. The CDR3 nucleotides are TGCGCCAGCAGCCAAGGTCGAAATAAAGGGAACACTGAAGCTTTCTTT.

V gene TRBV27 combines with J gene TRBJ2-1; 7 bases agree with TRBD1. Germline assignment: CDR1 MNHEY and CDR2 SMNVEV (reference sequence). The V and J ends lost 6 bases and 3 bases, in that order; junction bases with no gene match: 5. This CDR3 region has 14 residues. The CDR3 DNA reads TGTGCCAGCAGGCCGGGACAGAGCTACAATGAGCAGTTCTTC. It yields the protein CASRPGQSYNEQFF.